A selection of T cell receptor beta chains follows, all from one sample in a study of liver allograft versus peripheral blood T cells. TCRdb independently ran MiXCR on the reads; one entry per CDR3 protein. Seen here are 5,000 to 7,000 distinct CDR3 sequences, approximately 16% observed once, and the top ten hold 7.9%. The receptors come from a human patient who had a liver transplant. Some of the T cells may derive from the graft donor. Each CDR3 is given with its conserved first and last residue. The order of the fields is CDR3 DNA, CDR3 protein, D gene, V gene, J gene, clone size. The D gene is left open where the match is weak. Where a row states a size, it is once, few, many or the class of an expanded clone; other rows omit it.

CDR3nt: TGTGCCAGCAGCTTAGGCCTTCACAGGGGGGGGAGCGAAAAACTGTTTTTT
CDR3aa: CASSLGLHRGGSEKLFF
d_gene: TRBD1
v_gene: TRBV7-2
j_gene: TRBJ1-4
abundance: medium-sized

CDR3nt: TGCAGTGCCCTGGACAGGGACGGTTTGATCACTGAAGCTTTCTTT
CDR3aa: CSALDRDGLITEAFF
d_gene: TRBD1
v_gene: TRBV20-1
j_gene: TRBJ1-1
abundance: many

CDR3nt: TGCAGTGCTAGAGACAGGGGTCAGCCCCAGCATTTT
CDR3aa: CSARDRGQPQHF
d_gene: NA
v_gene: TRBV20-1
j_gene: TRBJ1-5
abundance: NA

CDR3nt: TGTGCCAGCAGTTGGGGGCAGGGAAGGACTGAAGCTTTCTTT
CDR3aa: CASSWGQGRTEAFF
d_gene: NA
v_gene: TRBV6-1
j_gene: TRBJ1-1
abundance: medium-sized

CDR3nt: TGTGCCAGCAGTCCACAGGAGATGAACACTGAAGCTTTCTTT
CDR3aa: CASSPQEMNTEAFF
d_gene: NA
v_gene: TRBV27
j_gene: TRBJ1-1
abundance: medium-sized

CDR3nt: TGTGCCAGCCGCGGGACAGGGGGGGAAGGCTACACCTTC
CDR3aa: CASRGTGGEGYTF
d_gene: TRBD1
v_gene: TRBV27
j_gene: TRBJ1-2
abundance: medium-sized

CDR3nt: TGCAGTGCTAGAGCACTAGCCTACGAGCAGTACTTC
CDR3aa: CSARALAYEQYF
d_gene: NA
v_gene: TRBV20-1
j_gene: TRBJ2-7
abundance: few

CDR3nt: TGTGCCAGCAGCTCACAATTGGCATCCTACAATGAGCAGTTCTTC
CDR3aa: CASSSQLASYNEQFF
d_gene: NA
v_gene: TRBV7-2
j_gene: TRBJ2-1
abundance: many

CDR3nt: TGTGCCAGCAGCTTAGAACGGCTTAACTATGGCTACACCTTC
CDR3aa: CASSLERLNYGYTF
d_gene: NA
v_gene: TRBV7-2
j_gene: TRBJ1-2
abundance: medium-sized

CDR3nt: TGCGCCAGCAGTGCCGTTATTGGGACAGATAGCAATCAGCCCCAGCATTTT
CDR3aa: CASSAVIGTDSNQPQHF
d_gene: TRBD1
v_gene: TRBV10-1
j_gene: TRBJ1-5
abundance: medium-sized

CDR3nt: TGTGCCAGCAGACCAGGGGGTTCGAGGGGTTCACCCCTCCACTTT
CDR3aa: CASRPGGSRGSPLHF
d_gene: TRBD1
v_gene: TRBV6-5
j_gene: TRBJ1-6
abundance: many

CDR3nt: TGTGCCAGCACCAGTGCGGGTACGCAGTATTTT
CDR3aa: CASTSAGTQYF
d_gene: NA
v_gene: TRBV27
j_gene: TRBJ2-3
abundance: NA

CDR3nt: TGTGCCACCCGCCCAGGGCTTAATGAAAAACTGTTTTTT
CDR3aa: CATRPGLNEKLFF
d_gene: NA
v_gene: TRBV15
j_gene: TRBJ1-4
abundance: medium-sized

CDR3nt: TGTGCCACCATCCCCATCAGTCACCGGGACAGGAATTCACCCCTCCACTTT
CDR3aa: CATIPISHRDRNSPLHF
d_gene: TRBD1
v_gene: TRBV6-1
j_gene: TRBJ1-6
abundance: NA

CDR3nt: TGTGCCAGCTCACCAAACGCTAACTATGGCTACACCTTC
CDR3aa: CASSPNANYGYTF
d_gene: NA
v_gene: TRBV18
j_gene: TRBJ1-2
abundance: large

CDR3nt: TGTGCCACGAGTGGGGCTTATAGTTATGGCTACACCTTC
CDR3aa: CATSGAYSYGYTF
d_gene: NA
v_gene: TRBV6-5
j_gene: TRBJ1-2
abundance: few

CDR3nt: TGTGCCAGCAGTTTGGACGGCCCCTATCAGCCCCAGCATTTT
CDR3aa: CASSLDGPYQPQHF
d_gene: NA
v_gene: TRBV12-3/TRBV12-4
j_gene: TRBJ1-5
abundance: many

CDR3nt: TGTGCCAGCACCTGGGGACAGGGGCGGACTGAAGCTTTCTTT
CDR3aa: CASTWGQGRTEAFF
d_gene: TRBD1
v_gene: TRBV6-1
j_gene: TRBJ1-1
abundance: medium-sized

CDR3nt: TGTGCCACCAGCAGCTACCAGGGCTACGAGCAGTACTTC
CDR3aa: CATSSYQGYEQYF
d_gene: NA
v_gene: TRBV15
j_gene: TRBJ2-7
abundance: few

CDR3nt: TGTGCCAGCAGCTTGGCAGAAACCGGGAACACTGAAGCTTTCTTT
CDR3aa: CASSLAETGNTEAFF
d_gene: NA
v_gene: TRBV5-4
j_gene: TRBJ1-1
abundance: medium-sized

CDR3nt: TGTGCCAGCAGTTCCCCCCGGGGGCCCCAGCATTTT
CDR3aa: CASSSPRGPQHF
d_gene: NA
v_gene: TRBV27
j_gene: TRBJ1-5
abundance: medium-sized

CDR3nt: TGTGCCAGCTCCCCGACGGTGGAAACTGAAGCTTTCTTT
CDR3aa: CASSPTVETEAFF
d_gene: NA
v_gene: TRBV18
j_gene: TRBJ1-1
abundance: medium-sized

CDR3nt: TGTGCCATGACCCGGGACAGCACCTACGAGCAGTACTTC
CDR3aa: CAMTRDSTYEQYF
d_gene: TRBD1
v_gene: TRBV2
j_gene: TRBJ2-7
abundance: NA

CDR3nt: TGTGCCAGCAGTTACTCGAGAGGGGGCAACACCGGGGAGCTGTTTTTT
CDR3aa: CASSYSRGGNTGELFF
d_gene: TRBD1
v_gene: TRBV6-5
j_gene: TRBJ2-2
abundance: medium-sized

CDR3nt: TGTGCCAGCCGTGGGTCCGACTCTGGAAACACCATATATTTT
CDR3aa: CASRGSDSGNTIYF
d_gene: NA
v_gene: TRBV6-1
j_gene: TRBJ1-3
abundance: NA

CDR3nt: TGCAGTGCTAGAGACAGGGGGGTCTACGAGCAGTACTTC
CDR3aa: CSARDRGVYEQYF
d_gene: NA
v_gene: TRBV20-1
j_gene: TRBJ2-7
abundance: NA

CDR3nt: TGCAGTGCTAGACAGGGTGGGGAAAAACTGTTTTTT
CDR3aa: CSARQGGEKLFF
d_gene: NA
v_gene: TRBV20-1
j_gene: TRBJ1-4
abundance: few

CDR3nt: TGTGCCAGTAGTATAAATAGGCTAGGACAAGAGACCCAGTACTTC
CDR3aa: CASSINRLGQETQYF
d_gene: NA
v_gene: TRBV19
j_gene: TRBJ2-5
abundance: NA

CDR3nt: TGTGCCAGCAGCTCTTTGAGGGGTGGGGGCCGATCCTCTGGGGCCAACGTCCTGACTTTC
CDR3aa: CASSSLRGGGRSSGANVLTF
d_gene: NA
v_gene: TRBV11-2
j_gene: TRBJ2-6
abundance: few

CDR3nt: TGTGCCAGCAAGGAGGGGATTCAGGGAATCGGCACTGAAGCTTTCTTT
CDR3aa: CASKEGIQGIGTEAFF
d_gene: NA
v_gene: TRBV11-2
j_gene: TRBJ1-1
abundance: many

CDR3nt: TGTGCCAGCAGCTTTTTGGACGGGCCCTACGAGCAGTACTTC
CDR3aa: CASSFLDGPYEQYF
d_gene: NA
v_gene: TRBV7-2
j_gene: TRBJ2-7
abundance: few

CDR3nt: TGTGCCAGCGGCCGACAGGGGGCCCGAAGCAATCAGCCCCAGCATTTT
CDR3aa: CASGRQGARSNQPQHF
d_gene: TRBD1
v_gene: TRBV6-1
j_gene: TRBJ1-5
abundance: medium-sized

CDR3nt: TGCAGTGCTAGAGATACGGGGGTCACTAAAGCTTTCTTT
CDR3aa: CSARDTGVTKAFF
d_gene: NA
v_gene: TRBV20-1
j_gene: TRBJ1-1
abundance: few

CDR3nt: TGTGCCAGCTTTCAGGGCATGAACACTGAAGCTTTCTTT
CDR3aa: CASFQGMNTEAFF
d_gene: NA
v_gene: TRBV18
j_gene: TRBJ1-1
abundance: medium-sized

CDR3nt: TGTGCCAGCTCACCAGGAGGGAAACGAGAGACCCAGTACTTC
CDR3aa: CASSPGGKRETQYF
d_gene: NA
v_gene: TRBV18
j_gene: TRBJ2-5
abundance: many

CDR3nt: TGTGCCAACGGTCTGGAAGAGGGGCGGGGAAACACCATATATTTT
CDR3aa: CANGLEEGRGNTIYF
d_gene: NA
v_gene: TRBV11-2
j_gene: TRBJ1-3
abundance: medium-sized

CDR3nt: TGTGCCAGCAGCCAAGATGGAACGAAAGGGGGAACAGCCGATCAGCCCCAGCATTTT
CDR3aa: CASSQDGTKGGTADQPQHF
d_gene: NA
v_gene: TRBV3-2
j_gene: TRBJ1-5
abundance: few

CDR3nt: TGTGCCAGCGGTTCTTTGGCTGGCTACACCTTC
CDR3aa: CASGSLAGYTF
d_gene: NA
v_gene: TRBV3-1
j_gene: TRBJ1-2
abundance: few

CDR3nt: TGTGCCAGCAGTGGACAGACAGGGACGAACTATGGCTACACCTTC
CDR3aa: CASSGQTGTNYGYTF
d_gene: TRBD1
v_gene: TRBV6-1
j_gene: TRBJ1-2
abundance: NA

CDR3nt: TGTGCCAGCTACACTCCGGACAGAAGATACTATGGCTACACCTTC
CDR3aa: CASYTPDRRYYGYTF
d_gene: NA
v_gene: TRBV12-3/TRBV12-4
j_gene: TRBJ1-2
abundance: few

CDR3nt: TGTGCCAGCTCATTCGGACAGGGGAAGGACACTGAAGCTTTCTTT
CDR3aa: CASSFGQGKDTEAFF
d_gene: TRBD1
v_gene: TRBV18
j_gene: TRBJ1-1
abundance: NA

CDR3nt: TGTGCCAGCAGCCAGGGGCTTGGAAACACCATATATTTT
CDR3aa: CASSQGLGNTIYF
d_gene: NA
v_gene: TRBV7-3
j_gene: TRBJ1-3
abundance: NA

CDR3nt: TGCGCCAGCAGCTTGGCCATTGGACAGGGGGCTGGGAACACTGAAGCTTTCTTT
CDR3aa: CASSLAIGQGAGNTEAFF
d_gene: TRBD1
v_gene: TRBV5-1
j_gene: TRBJ1-1
abundance: few

CDR3nt: TGTGCCAGCAGCCCCCAGTTGAACACTGAAGCTTTCTTT
CDR3aa: CASSPQLNTEAFF
d_gene: NA
v_gene: TRBV9
j_gene: TRBJ1-1
abundance: few

CDR3nt: TGTGCCAGCTCACCGTCCGGACAGGGGAAGGACACTGAAGCTTTCTTT
CDR3aa: CASSPSGQGKDTEAFF
d_gene: TRBD1
v_gene: TRBV18
j_gene: TRBJ1-1
abundance: medium-sized

CDR3nt: TGTGCCAGCAGCCATCAGGGGGCCCCTGAAGGCTACACCTTC
CDR3aa: CASSHQGAPEGYTF
d_gene: TRBD1
v_gene: TRBV12-3/TRBV12-4
j_gene: TRBJ1-2
abundance: few

CDR3nt: TGTGCCAGCAGCCAAGCGCCGCAGGGTGGGTCACCCCTCCACTTT
CDR3aa: CASSQAPQGGSPLHF
d_gene: NA
v_gene: TRBV3-1
j_gene: TRBJ1-6
abundance: NA

CDR3nt: TGTGCCAGTAGTAACTGGGACACCCTAGTAGCTTTCTTT
CDR3aa: CASSNWDTLVAFF
d_gene: NA
v_gene: TRBV19
j_gene: TRBJ1-1
abundance: medium-sized

CDR3nt: TGTGCCAGCAGTTTAGGCAGCGCCTATGGCTACACCTTC
CDR3aa: CASSLGSAYGYTF
d_gene: NA
v_gene: TRBV12-3/TRBV12-4
j_gene: TRBJ1-2
abundance: few

CDR3nt: TGTGCCAGCAGTGAACCAGGGGCTATGAACACTGAAGCTTTCTTT
CDR3aa: CASSEPGAMNTEAFF
d_gene: NA
v_gene: TRBV25-1
j_gene: TRBJ1-1
abundance: few

CDR3nt: TGTGCCAGTAGTATAGGCGGCCACACCGGCACCGGGGAGCTGTTTTTT
CDR3aa: CASSIGGHTGTGELFF
d_gene: NA
v_gene: TRBV19
j_gene: TRBJ2-2
abundance: medium-sized

CDR3nt: TGTGCCAGCAGCCGTAGAGAGGATTACGAGCAGTACTTC
CDR3aa: CASSRREDYEQYF
d_gene: NA
v_gene: TRBV3-2
j_gene: TRBJ2-7
abundance: NA

CDR3nt: TGTGCCAGCAGTGAAGCAGGGGCGGTAATAGGCAATGGCTACACCTTC
CDR3aa: CASSEAGAVIGNGYTF
d_gene: NA
v_gene: TRBV6-1
j_gene: TRBJ1-2
abundance: medium-sized

CDR3nt: TGTGCCAGCAGCCCCCTCATAGGCCCTTGGCCCCAGCATTTT
CDR3aa: CASSPLIGPWPQHF
d_gene: NA
v_gene: TRBV7-9
j_gene: TRBJ1-5
abundance: few

CDR3nt: TGTGCCAGCAGCCAAGGACAGCAATCACCCCTCCACTTT
CDR3aa: CASSQGQQSPLHF
d_gene: NA
v_gene: TRBV3-1
j_gene: TRBJ1-6
abundance: NA

CDR3nt: TGTGCCAGCAGTCCCCGCAAGGACACTGAAGCTTTCTTT
CDR3aa: CASSPRKDTEAFF
d_gene: NA
v_gene: TRBV6-2/TRBV6-3
j_gene: TRBJ1-1
abundance: medium-sized

CDR3nt: TGTGCCAGCAGCCTCAGGGAAAACTATGGCTACACCTTC
CDR3aa: CASSLRENYGYTF
d_gene: NA
v_gene: TRBV5-5
j_gene: TRBJ1-2
abundance: medium-sized

CDR3nt: TGTGCCAGCACTCGGGGGCTTGGGGGGGGCGCGGATCAGCCCCAGCATTTT
CDR3aa: CASTRGLGGGADQPQHF
d_gene: NA
v_gene: TRBV6-6
j_gene: TRBJ1-5
abundance: medium-sized

CDR3nt: TGTGCCAGCTCAACGGAGAGGGATCAGCCCCAGCATTTT
CDR3aa: CASSTERDQPQHF
d_gene: NA
v_gene: TRBV18
j_gene: TRBJ1-5
abundance: medium-sized